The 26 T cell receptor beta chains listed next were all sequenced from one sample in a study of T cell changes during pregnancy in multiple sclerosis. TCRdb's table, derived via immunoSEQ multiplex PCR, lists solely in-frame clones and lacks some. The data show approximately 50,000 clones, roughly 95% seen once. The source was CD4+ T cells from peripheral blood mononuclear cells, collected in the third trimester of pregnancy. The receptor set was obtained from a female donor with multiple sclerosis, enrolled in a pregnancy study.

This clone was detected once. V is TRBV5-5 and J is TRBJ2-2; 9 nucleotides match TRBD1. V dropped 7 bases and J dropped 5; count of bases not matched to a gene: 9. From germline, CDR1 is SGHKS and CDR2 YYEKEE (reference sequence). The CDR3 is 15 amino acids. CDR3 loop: CASGTGFFHTGELFF. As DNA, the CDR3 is TGTGCCAGCGGGACAGGGTTTTTTCATACCGGGGAGCTGTTTTTT.

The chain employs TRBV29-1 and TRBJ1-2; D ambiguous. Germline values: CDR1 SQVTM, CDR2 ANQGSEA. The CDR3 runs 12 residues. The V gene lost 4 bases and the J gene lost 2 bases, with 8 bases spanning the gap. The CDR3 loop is CSVGGINYGYTF. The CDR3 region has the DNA TGCAGCGTTGGAGGGATCAACTATGGCTACACCTTC.

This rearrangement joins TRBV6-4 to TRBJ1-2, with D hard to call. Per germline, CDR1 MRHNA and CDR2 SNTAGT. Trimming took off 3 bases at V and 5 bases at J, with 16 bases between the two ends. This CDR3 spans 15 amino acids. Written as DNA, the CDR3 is TGTGCCAGCAGTGAAGAGGTCGGGGTGGCGTATGGCTACACCTTC. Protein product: CASSEEVGVAYGYTF.

CDR3 sequence reads: CASTRRGSTSYGYTF. For the CDR3, the DNA is TGTGCCAGCACCCGGCGGGGCAGCACCTCCTATGGCTACACCTTC. The rearrangement links TRBV27 to TRBJ1-2; tentatively, D is TRBD1 (5 bases). The CDR3 is 15 amino acids. V was pared by 7 bases and J by 4 bases, with 19 bases between. CDR1 and CDR2 (germline): MNHEY, SMNVEV (reference sequence).

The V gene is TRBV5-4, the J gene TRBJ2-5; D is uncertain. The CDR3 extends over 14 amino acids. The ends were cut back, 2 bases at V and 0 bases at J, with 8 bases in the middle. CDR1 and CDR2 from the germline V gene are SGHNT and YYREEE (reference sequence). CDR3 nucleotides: TGTGCCAGCAGCTTTGTCAGCGACCAAGAGACCCAGTACTTC. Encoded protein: CASSFVSDQETQYF.

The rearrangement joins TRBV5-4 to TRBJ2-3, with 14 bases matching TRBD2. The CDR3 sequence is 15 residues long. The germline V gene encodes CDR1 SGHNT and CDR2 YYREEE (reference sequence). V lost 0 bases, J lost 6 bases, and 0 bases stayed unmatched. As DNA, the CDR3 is TGTGCCAGCAGCTTGGGACTAGCGGGGGGGGATACGCAGTATTTT. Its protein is CASSLGLAGGDTQYF.

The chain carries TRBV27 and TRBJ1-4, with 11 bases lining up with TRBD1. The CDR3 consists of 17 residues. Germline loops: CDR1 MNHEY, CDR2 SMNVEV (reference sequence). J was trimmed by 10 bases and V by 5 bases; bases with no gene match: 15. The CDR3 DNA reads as TGTGCCAGCAGTCCCTGGGGACAGGGGGTCGGGGGCGGAAAACTGTTTTTT. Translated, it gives CASSPWGQGVGGGKLFF.

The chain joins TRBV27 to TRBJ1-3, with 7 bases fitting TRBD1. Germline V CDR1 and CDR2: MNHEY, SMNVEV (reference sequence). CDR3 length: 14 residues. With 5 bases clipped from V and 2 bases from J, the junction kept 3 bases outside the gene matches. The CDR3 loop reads CASSMTGTGNTIYF. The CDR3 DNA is TGTGCCAGCAGTATGACAGGGACTGGAAACACCATATATTTT.

The CDR3 reads CASSMRLAGLRNTGELFF. The CDR3 DNA is TGTGCCAGTAGTATGCGACTAGCGGGACTGAGGAACACCGGGGAGCTGTTTTTT. The chain combines TRBV19 with TRBJ2-2, with 11 positions matching TRBD2. Unmatched junction bases numbered 7, after V lost 3 bases and J lost 1 base. In germline, CDR1 is LNHDA, CDR2 SQIVND (reference sequence). There are 18 residues in the CDR3. Complete variable domain (other parts from reference TRBV19 and TRBJ2-2): DGGITQSPKYLFRKEGQNVTLSCEQNLNHDAMYWYRQDPGQGLRLIYYSQIVNDFQKGDIAEGYSVSREKKESFPLTVTSAQKNPTAFYLCASSMRLAGLRNTGELFFGEGSRLTVL.

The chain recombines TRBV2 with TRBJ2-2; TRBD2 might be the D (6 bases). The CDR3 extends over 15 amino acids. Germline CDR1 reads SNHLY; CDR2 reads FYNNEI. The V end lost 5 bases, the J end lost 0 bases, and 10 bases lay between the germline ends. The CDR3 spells CASSIAESNTGELFF. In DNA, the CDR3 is TGTGCCAGCAGTATAGCGGAGTCGAACACCGGGGAGCTGTTTTTT.

The CDR3 is CASSGGGGTRNSPLHF. The CDR3, as DNA: TGTGCCAGCAGCGGAGGCGGGGGAACTCGGAATTCACCCCTCCACTTT. The chain couples TRBV2 to TRBJ1-6; D might be TRBD1 (5 bases). Germline lookup yields CDR1 SNHLY and CDR2 FYNNEI. The CDR3 loop spans 16 amino acids. The V end lost 6 bases, the J end lost 7 bases, and 19 bases lay between the germline ends.

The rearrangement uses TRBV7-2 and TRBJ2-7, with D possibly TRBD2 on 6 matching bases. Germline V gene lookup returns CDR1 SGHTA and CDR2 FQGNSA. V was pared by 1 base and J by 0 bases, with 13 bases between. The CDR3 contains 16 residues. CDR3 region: CASSLGVSGSSYEQYF. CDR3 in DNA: TGTGCCAGCAGCTTAGGGGTTAGCGGAAGCTCCTACGAGCAGTACTTC.

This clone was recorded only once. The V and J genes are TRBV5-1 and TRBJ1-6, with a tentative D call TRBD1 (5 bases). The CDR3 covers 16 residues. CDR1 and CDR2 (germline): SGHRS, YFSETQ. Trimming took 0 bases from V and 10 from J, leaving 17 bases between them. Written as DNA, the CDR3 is TGCGCCAGCAGCTTGGAAGGCAGTTTGCGGGGGTCACCCCTCCACTTT. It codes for CASSLEGSLRGSPLHF.

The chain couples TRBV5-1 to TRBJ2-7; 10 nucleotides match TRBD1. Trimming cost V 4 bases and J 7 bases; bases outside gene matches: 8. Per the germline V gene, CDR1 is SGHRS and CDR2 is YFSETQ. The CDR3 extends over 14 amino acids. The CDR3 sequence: CASSPGQGPSEQYF. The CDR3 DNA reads TGCGCCAGCAGCCCGGGACAGGGGCCCTCTGAGCAGTACTTC.

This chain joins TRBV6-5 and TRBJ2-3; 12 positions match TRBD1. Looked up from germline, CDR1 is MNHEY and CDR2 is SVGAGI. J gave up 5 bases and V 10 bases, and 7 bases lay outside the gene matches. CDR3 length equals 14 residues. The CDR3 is CATQGDRGQDTQYF. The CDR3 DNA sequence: TGTGCCACCCAGGGGGACAGGGGGCAAGATACGCAGTATTTT.

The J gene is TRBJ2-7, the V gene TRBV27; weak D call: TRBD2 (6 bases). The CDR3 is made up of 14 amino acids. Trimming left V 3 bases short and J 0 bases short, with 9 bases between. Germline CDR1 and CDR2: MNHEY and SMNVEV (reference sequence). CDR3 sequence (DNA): TGTGCCAGCAGTTTGGGACTCAACTCCTACGAGCAGTACTTC. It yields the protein CASSLGLNSYEQYF.

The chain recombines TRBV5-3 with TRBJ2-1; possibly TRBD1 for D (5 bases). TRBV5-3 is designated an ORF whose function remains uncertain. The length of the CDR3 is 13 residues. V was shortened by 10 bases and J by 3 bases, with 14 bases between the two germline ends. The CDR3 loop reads CADSRAGYNEQFF. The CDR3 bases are TGTGCCGACTCCAGGGCAGGCTACAATGAGCAGTTCTTC.

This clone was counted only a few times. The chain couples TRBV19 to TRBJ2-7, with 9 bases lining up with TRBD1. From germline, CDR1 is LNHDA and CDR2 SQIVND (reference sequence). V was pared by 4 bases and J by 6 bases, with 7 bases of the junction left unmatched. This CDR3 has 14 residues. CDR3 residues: CASSTGTGYREQYF. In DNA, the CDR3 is TGTGCCAGTAGTACCGGGACAGGGTATCGCGAGCAGTACTTC. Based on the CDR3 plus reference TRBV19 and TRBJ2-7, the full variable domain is DGGITQSPKYLFRKEGQNVTLSCEQNLNHDAMYWYRQDPGQGLRLIYYSQIVNDFQKGDIAEGYSVSREKKESFPLTVTSAQKNPTAFYLCASSTGTGYREQYFGPGTRLTVT.

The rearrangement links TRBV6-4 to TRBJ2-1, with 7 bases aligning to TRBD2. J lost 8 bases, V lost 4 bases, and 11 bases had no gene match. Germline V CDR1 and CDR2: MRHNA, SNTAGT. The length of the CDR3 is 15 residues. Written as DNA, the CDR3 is TGTGCCAGCAGTGTAACGGGAGGCCTCTGGGATGAGCAGTTCTTC. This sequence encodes CASSVTGGLWDEQFF.

CDR3 amino acids: CASSSQGYEQYF. For the CDR3, the DNA is TGCGCCAGCAGCTCCCAGGGCTACGAGCAGTACTTC. This chain joins TRBV5-1 and TRBJ2-7, with D tentatively TRBD1 (5 bases). Trimming removed 3 bases at V and 3 bases at J, with 7 bases between. Germline CDR1 SGHRS, CDR2 YFSETQ. CDR3 size: 12 residues. The whole variable domain, filled in from reference TRBV5-1 and TRBJ2-7, reads KAGVTQTPRYLIKTRGQQVTLSCSPISGHRSVSWYQQTPGQGLQFLFEYFSETQRNKGNFPGRFSGRQFSNSRSEMNVSTLELGDSALYLCASSSQGYEQYFGPGTRLTVT.

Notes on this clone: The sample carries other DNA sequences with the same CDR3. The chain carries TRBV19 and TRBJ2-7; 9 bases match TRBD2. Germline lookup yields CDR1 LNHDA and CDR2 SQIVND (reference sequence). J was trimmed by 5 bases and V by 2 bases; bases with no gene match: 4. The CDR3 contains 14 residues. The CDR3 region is CASSISLAGHEQYF. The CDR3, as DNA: TGTGCCAGTAGTATATCGCTAGCGGGACACGAGCAGTACTTC.

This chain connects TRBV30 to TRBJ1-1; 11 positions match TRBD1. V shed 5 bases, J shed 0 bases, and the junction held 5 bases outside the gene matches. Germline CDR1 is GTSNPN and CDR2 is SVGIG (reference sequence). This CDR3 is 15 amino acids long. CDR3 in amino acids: CAWGGTGGLNTEAFF. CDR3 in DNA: TGTGCCTGGGGTGGGACAGGGGGACTGAACACTGAAGCTTTCTTT.

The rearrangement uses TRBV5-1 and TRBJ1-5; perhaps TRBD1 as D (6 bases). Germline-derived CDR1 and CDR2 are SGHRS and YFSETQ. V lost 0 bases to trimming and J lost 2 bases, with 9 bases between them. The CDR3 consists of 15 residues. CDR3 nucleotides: TGCGCCAGCAGCTTGGCAGGGGTCGGCAATCAGCCCCAGCATTTT. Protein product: CASSLAGVGNQPQHF. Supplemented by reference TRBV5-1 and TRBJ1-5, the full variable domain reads KAGVTQTPRYLIKTRGQQVTLSCSPISGHRSVSWYQQTPGQGLQFLFEYFSETQRNKGNFPGRFSGRQFSNSRSEMNVSTLELGDSALYLCASSLAGVGNQPQHFGDGTRLSIL.

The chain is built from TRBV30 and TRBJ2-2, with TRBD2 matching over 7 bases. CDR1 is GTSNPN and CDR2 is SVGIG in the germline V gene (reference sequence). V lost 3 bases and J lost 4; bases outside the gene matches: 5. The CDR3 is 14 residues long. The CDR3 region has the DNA TGTGCCTGGAGCTCAGGGACTACCACCGGGGAGCTGTTTTTT. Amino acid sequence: CAWSSGTTTGELFF.

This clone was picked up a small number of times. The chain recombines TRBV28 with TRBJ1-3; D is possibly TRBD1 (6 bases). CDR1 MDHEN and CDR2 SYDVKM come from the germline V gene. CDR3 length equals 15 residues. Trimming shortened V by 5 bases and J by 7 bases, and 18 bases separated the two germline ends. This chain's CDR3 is CASSPGRGNGNTIYF. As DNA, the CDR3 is TGTGCCAGCAGTCCGGGCAGGGGAAATGGGAACACCATATATTTT.

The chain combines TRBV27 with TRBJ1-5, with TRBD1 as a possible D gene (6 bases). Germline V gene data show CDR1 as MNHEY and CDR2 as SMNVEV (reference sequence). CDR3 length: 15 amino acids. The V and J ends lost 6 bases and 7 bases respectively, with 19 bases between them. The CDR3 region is CASRSGTGWRQPQHF. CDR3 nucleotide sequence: TGTGCCAGCAGATCAGGAACAGGGTGGCGACAGCCCCAGCATTTT.